This T cell receptor beta chain emerged from a study of blood T cell repertoires in COVID-19. Study-level background: Nucleic acid was either cDNA or gDNA, and it came from T cells, B-cell-depleted T cells, or PBMCs.

This CDR3 is built from 18 residues. J lost 2 bases, V lost 1 base, and 9 bases had no gene match. In germline, CDR1 is SGHDT, CDR2 YYEEEE. Clones were sequenced by immunoSEQ multiplex PCR, and TCRdb holds only the in-frame ones, with some missing. The sample has roughly 160,000 clones, 82% seen once. Specimen: PBMCs or T cells enriched from blood (not recorded which). This TCR derives from a man aged 45-65 years who had recovered from COVID-19. The V gene is TRBV5-6, the J gene TRBJ2-3; 11 positions agree with TRBD2. CDR3 sequence reads: CASSLLKLAGAYTDTQYF. The CDR3 DNA reads TGTGCCAGCAGCTTGCTCAAACTAGCGGGGGCCTACACAGATACGCAGTATTTT.